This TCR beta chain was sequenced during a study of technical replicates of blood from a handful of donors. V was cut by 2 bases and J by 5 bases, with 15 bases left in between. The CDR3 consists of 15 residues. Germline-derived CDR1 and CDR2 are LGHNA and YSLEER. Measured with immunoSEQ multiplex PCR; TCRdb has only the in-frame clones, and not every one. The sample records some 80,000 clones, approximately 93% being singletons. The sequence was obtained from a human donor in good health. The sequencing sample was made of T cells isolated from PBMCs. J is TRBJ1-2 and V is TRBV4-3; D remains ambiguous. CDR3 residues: CASSQSTAFEYGYTF. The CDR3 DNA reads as TGCGCCAGCAGCCAATCAACAGCTTTCGAGTATGGCTACACCTTC.